Detailed here is one TCR beta chain. The record originates from a study of cytomegalovirus exposure and HLA in healthy donors. This CDR3 has 17 residues. With 4 bases removed from V and 0 bases from J, the gap between germline ends came to 15 bases. Germline assignment: CDR1 SGHVS and CDR2 FNYEAQ. Profiling relied on immunoSEQ multiplex PCR, and the TCRdb table lists in-frame clones only, not all of them. The profile shows 110,000 or so clones, 88% of them singletons. The specimen was PBMCs. The source of this sequence is a woman aged 18-29 years in good health and CMV-seronegative. The chain uses TRBV7-6 and TRBJ2-2; a possible D gene is TRBD2 (5 bases). CDR3 amino acids: CASSSREAVANTGELFF. The CDR3 DNA reads TGTGCCAGCAGCTCCCGGGAAGCGGTAGCGAACACCGGGGAGCTGTTTTTT.